The T cell receptor (beta chain) described here comes from a study of cytomegalovirus exposure and HLA in healthy donors. The study's findings and limits: In vitro assays verified that three CMV-associated chains recognized CMV antigens specifically. Researchers catalogued some 160 TCR beta chains as cytomegalovirus-associated.

Using immunoSEQ multiplex PCR, the repertoire was profiled, and TCRdb retains in-frame clones only, with some absent. The data hold more than 250,000 clones, with 90% observed a single time. The donors were part of the roughly 130-subject validation cohort, which stood apart from the roughly 670-subject first cohort. Points on this clone: The antigen is unknown.

Germline values: CDR1 SQVTM, CDR2 ANQGSEA. The CDR3 is 12 residues long. The V and J ends lost 6 bases and 4 bases, in that order; junction bases with no gene match: 3. This receptor was identified in a woman aged 25 to 39 in good health and CMV-seronegative. The sequenced material came from PBMCs. The rearrangement uses TRBV29-1 and TRBJ2-7; 10 nucleotides line up with TRBD2. The CDR3 DNA follows: TGCAGCGTCAATAGCGGGAGGTACGAGCAGTACTTC. Residues: CSVNSGRYEQYF.